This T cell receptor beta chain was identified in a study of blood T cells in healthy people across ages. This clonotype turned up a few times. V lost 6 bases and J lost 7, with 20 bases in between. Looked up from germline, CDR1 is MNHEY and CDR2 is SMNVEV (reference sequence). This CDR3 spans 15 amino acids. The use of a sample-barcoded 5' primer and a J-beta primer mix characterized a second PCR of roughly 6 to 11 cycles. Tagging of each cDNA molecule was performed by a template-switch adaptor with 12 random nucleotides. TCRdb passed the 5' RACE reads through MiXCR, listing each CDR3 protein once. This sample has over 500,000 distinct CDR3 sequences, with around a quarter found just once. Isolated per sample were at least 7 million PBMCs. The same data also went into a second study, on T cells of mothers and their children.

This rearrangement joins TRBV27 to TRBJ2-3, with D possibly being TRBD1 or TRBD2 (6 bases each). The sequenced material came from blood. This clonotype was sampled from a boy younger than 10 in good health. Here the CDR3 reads CASSPEGGAVNTQYF. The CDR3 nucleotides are TGTGCCAGCAGCCCGGAGGGGGGAGCGGTAAATACGCAGTATTTT.